Given below is one T cell receptor beta chain in context. Its antigen is as yet unknown. The CDR3 is 15 amino acids. V dropped 6 bases and J dropped 3; count of bases not matched to a gene: 5. Germline V gene sequence: CDR1 SNHLY, CDR2 FYNNEI. The data belong to a study of cytomegalovirus exposure and HLA in healthy donors. General study results and limits: In vitro testing confirmed three CMV-associated chains as specific for CMV antigens. The study listed 150 to 200 cytomegalovirus-associated TCR beta chains.

This table comes from immunoSEQ multiplex PCR, and its TCRdb copy is limited to in-frame clones, with some not included. The sample has over 110,000 clones, around nine tenths seen once. Separate from the approximately 670-subject first cohort, the 120-subject validation cohort was the one that the donors belonged to. The chain employs TRBV2 and TRBJ1-4, with 9 bases lining up with TRBD1. Source material: PBMCs. This clonotype originated in a man younger than 30 in good health and CMV-seropositive. As DNA, the CDR3 is TGTGCCAGCAGGGGGACAGGGTTATCTAATGAAAAACTGTTTTTT. Translation gives CASRGTGLSNEKLFF.